The 21 T cell receptor beta chains below come from one sample, sequenced in a study of shared clonotypes between healthy human individuals. The assay was immunoSEQ multiplex PCR, and TCRdb's table has in-frame clones only and misses some. The sample contains over a million clones, more than 75% of which appear only once. The sequenced sample consisted of memory CD4+ T cells from PBMCs. The sample's subset: CD45RA-negative fraction. Receptors originate from a young man in good health. Some clones in this sample may be carry-over from other donors' samples.

The rearrangement uses TRBV5-1 and TRBJ2-7, with a weak D call TRBD1 (5 bases). This CDR3 contains 14 residues. In germline, CDR1 is SGHRS, CDR2 YFSETQ. V lost 1 base and J lost 5, with 13 bases in between. Written as DNA, the CDR3 is TGCGCCAGCAGCTTGACAGGTACGTGGGACGAGCAGTACTTC. Protein product: CASSLTGTWDEQYF. The complete variable domain, with remaining parts taken from reference TRBV5-1 and TRBJ2-7, reads KAGVTQTPRYLIKTRGQQVTLSCSPISGHRSVSWYQQTPGQGLQFLFEYFSETQRNKGNFPGRFSGRQFSNSRSEMNVSTLELGDSALYLCASSLTGTWDEQYFGPGTRLTVT.

CDR3 region: CASQGLPTTNEKLFF. CDR3 nucleotide sequence: TGCGCCAGCCAGGGGCTCCCCACAACTAATGAAAAACTGTTTTTT. The V gene is TRBV4-1, the J gene TRBJ1-4; the D gene is possibly TRBD1 (6 bases). Germline CDR1 is MGHRA and CDR2 is YSYEKL. V dropped 8 bases and J dropped 0 bases, with 13 bases sitting between them. This CDR3 has 15 residues.

The chain is built from TRBV7-2 and TRBJ2-7; D may be TRBD1 (6 bases). Trimming stripped 5 bases from V and 5 bases from J, with 13 bases between. The CDR3 has 13 residues. Germline V gene sequence: CDR1 SGHTA, CDR2 FQGNSA. CDR3 in DNA: TGTGCCAGCAGCCAGCAACAGGGCCACGAGCAGTACTTC. Its translation is CASSQQQGHEQYF.

V gene TRBV2 combines with J gene TRBJ2-3, with D possibly TRBD2 on 5 matching bases. Germline V gives CDR1 SNHLY, CDR2 FYNNEI. V was cut by 7 bases and J by 0 bases, with 11 bases left in between. The CDR3 contains 14 residues. For the CDR3, the DNA is TGTGCCAGCAAGATAGCGCCCAGCACAGATACGCAGTATTTT. Translating gives CASKIAPSTDTQYF.

The chain is built from TRBV5-1 and TRBJ1-1; 8 bases map to TRBD1. V was clipped by 5 bases and J by 4 bases; unmatched bases: 4. CDR1 is SGHRS, CDR2 YFSETQ, per germline. This CDR3 is 13 amino acids long. CDR3 sequence: CASRRTGSTEAFF. The CDR3 nucleotides read TGCGCCAGCAGAAGGACAGGGAGCACTGAAGCTTTCTTT.

The chain couples TRBV9 to TRBJ1-1; 7 bases are shared with TRBD1. Unmatched junction bases numbered 13, after V lost 2 bases and J lost 6 bases. The CDR3 is 16 amino acids. Germline V CDR1 and CDR2: SGDLS, YYNGEE. CDR3 residues: CASSVSRDSPTAEAFF. The CDR3 nucleotides are TGTGCCAGCAGCGTTTCCCGGGACAGCCCCACAGCTGAAGCTTTCTTT.

This chain uses TRBV4-2 with TRBJ2-5; 8 bases line up with TRBD2. V lost 1 base and J lost 5; bases outside the gene matches: 12. CDR1 and CDR2 from the germline V gene are LGHNA and YNFKEQ. The CDR3 totals 17 residues. CDR3 sequence: CASSQVLLGRAGETQYF. CDR3 coding DNA: TGTGCCAGCAGCCAAGTTCTGCTCGGGAGGGCAGGTGAGACCCAGTACTTC.

The genes are TRBV5-6 and TRBJ1-2; no definite D call. The CDR3 has 12 amino acids. Trimming took 4 bases from V and 8 from J, leaving 12 bases between them. Per germline, CDR1 SGHDT and CDR2 YYEEEE. The CDR3: CASSPTGFGYTF. As DNA, the CDR3 is TGTGCCAGCAGCCCGACGGGTTTCGGCTACACCTTC.

V usage is TRBV5-1 and J usage is TRBJ2-3, with 10 bases that match TRBD2. CDR3 length equals 18 residues. CDR1 and CDR2 from the germline V gene are SGHRS and YFSETQ. The trim removed 1 base at V and 6 bases at J, leaving 14 bases unmatched. CDR3 region: CASSLPWLAGALGDTQYF. The CDR3 DNA reads TGCGCCAGCAGCTTGCCCTGGCTAGCGGGAGCCTTAGGGGATACGCAGTATTTT.

To note about this clone: This likely stems from a read error, as it lies one base from a far larger clone. Other DNA sequences in the same sample also yield this CDR3. The V and J genes are TRBV30 and TRBJ2-5; 7 positions agree with TRBD1. V was pared by 2 bases and J by 5 bases, with 11 bases of the junction left unmatched. The CDR3 runs to 15 residues. CDR1 and CDR2 (germline): GTSNPN, SVGIG (reference sequence). The CDR3: CAWSTHRGPQETQYF. The CDR3 DNA is TGTGCCTGGAGTACCCACAGGGGCCCCCAGGAGACCCAGTACTTC. Full variable domain (rest looked up from reference TRBV30 and TRBJ2-5): SQTIHQWPATLVQPVGSPLSLECTVEGTSNPNLYWYRQAAGRGLQLLFYSVGIGQISSEVPQNLSASRPQDRQFILSSKKLLLSDSGFYLCAWSTHRGPQETQYFGPGTRLLVL.

This clone was detected only a few times. V is TRBV5-6 and J is TRBJ2-2, with TRBD2 matching over 8 bases. V shed 1 base, J shed 6 bases, and the junction held 8 bases outside the gene matches. The CDR3 loop spans 16 amino acids. From germline, CDR1 is SGHDT and CDR2 YYEEEE. CDR3 coding DNA: TGTGCCAGCAGCTTGAGTGGCAGCGGGAGTGCCGGGGAGCTGTTTTTT. Protein product: CASSLSGSGSAGELFF.

There are many counts of this clone. J is TRBJ2-1 and V is TRBV9; TRBD2 aligns across 7 bases. The junction had 7 bases not matched to a gene; V was cut back by 4 bases and J by 6 bases. The CDR3 is made up of 14 amino acids. Germline V gives CDR1 SGDLS, CDR2 YYNGEE. The CDR3 protein is CASSISGSSNEQFF. CDR3 DNA: TGTGCCAGCAGCATTAGCGGGTCGAGCAATGAGCAGTTCTTC.

The chain is built from TRBV25-1 and TRBJ2-3; 8 bases map to TRBD1. Germline-derived CDR1 and CDR2 are MGHDK and SYGVNS. With 4 bases clipped from V and 6 bases from J, the junction kept 12 bases outside the gene matches. The CDR3 length is 16 residues. The CDR3 DNA sequence: TGTGCCAGCAGTGGCCGGACAGGGCTGAATGTGGATACGCAGTATTTT. This sequence encodes CASSGRTGLNVDTQYF.

The chain combines TRBV5-4 with TRBJ2-7; no firm D call. V was pared by 4 bases and J by 5 bases, with 16 bases between. This CDR3 comprises 14 residues. From germline, CDR1 is SGHNT and CDR2 YYREEE (reference sequence). CDR3 nucleotide sequence: TGTGCCAGCAGCCTCGTACCAGTTTTGGACGAGCAGTACTTC. Its translation is CASSLVPVLDEQYF.

The chain is built from TRBV7-6 and TRBJ2-1, with unresolved D. The germline V gene encodes CDR1 SGHVS and CDR2 FNYEAQ. V lost 3 bases to trimming and J lost 9 bases, with 15 bases between them. CDR3 length: 14 amino acids. CDR3 nucleotide sequence: TGTGCCAGCAGCTTCCCCTACCAGACGGGTGAGCAGTTCTTC. It is translated as CASSFPYQTGEQFF.

The genes are TRBV19 and TRBJ1-2; D is ambiguous. The V gene lost 7 bases and the J gene lost 3 bases, with 15 bases spanning the gap. CDR3 length equals 14 residues. Germline V gives CDR1 LNHDA, CDR2 SQIVND (reference sequence). The CDR3, as DNA: TGTGCCAGTAACGAAGGATCGCGCTACTATGGCTACACCTTC. It specifies CASNEGSRYYGYTF.

There are a few counts of this clone. The CDR3 coding sequence is TGTGCCAGCAGTGAATCAGGACAGGGATCAGATACGCAGTATTTT. Its translation is CASSESGQGSDTQYF. The rearrangement joins TRBV2 to TRBJ2-3; TRBD1 agrees at 8 bases. Germline CDR1 and CDR2: SNHLY and FYNNEI. V gave up 2 bases and J gave up 4 bases; unmatched junction bases: 5. The CDR3 length is 15 residues.

The chain is built from TRBV5-1 and TRBJ1-1; no reliable D call. Trimming took off 3 bases at V and 0 bases at J, with 18 bases between the two ends. CDR1 is SGHRS and CDR2 is YFSETQ in the germline V gene. The CDR3 has 17 residues. CDR3 DNA: TGCGCCAGCAGCTCGGTGCCCATGGGAAGTCTGAACACTGAAGCTTTCTTT. Translating it yields CASSSVPMGSLNTEAFF.

CDR3 protein: CASSSTSGTSGRALADTQYF. CDR3 coding DNA: TGTGCCAGCAGTTCAACCTCCGGGACTAGCGGGAGGGCCCTCGCAGATACGCAGTATTTT. The chain uses TRBV28 and TRBJ2-3, with 16 nucleotides matching TRBD2. The CDR3 spans 20 residues. From germline, CDR1 is MDHEN and CDR2 SYDVKM. After removal of 4 bases from V and 4 bases from J, the junction contained 14 bases not matched to a gene.

This clone showed up just once. The chain links TRBV27 to TRBJ2-5; TRBD1 might be the D (6 bases). Trimming removed 6 bases from V and 5 bases from J, with 16 bases in between. There are 14 residues in the CDR3. CDR1 and CDR2 (germline): MNHEY, SMNVEV (reference sequence). The CDR3 loop reads CASSPRGRGETQYF. The CDR3 nucleotides are TGTGCCAGCAGCCCCAGGGGTAGAGGGGAGACCCAGTACTTC.

In regard to this clone: Other DNA sequences in this sample translate to the same CDR3. V is TRBV7-9 and J is TRBJ1-1; D uncertain. In germline, CDR1 is SEHNR, CDR2 FQNEAQ (reference sequence). Trimming shortened V by 1 base and J by 5 bases, and 8 bases separated the two germline ends. This CDR3 has 13 residues. The CDR3 nucleotides are TGTGCCAGCAGCTTAGAGGGCGGGACTGAAGCTTTCTTT. This translates into CASSLEGGTEAFF. Complete variable domain (other parts from reference TRBV7-9 and TRBJ1-1): DTGVSQNPRHKITKRGQNVTFRCDPISEHNRLYWYRQTLGQGPEFLTYFQNEAQLEKSRLLSDRFSAERPKGSFSTLEIQRTEQGDSAMYLCASSLEGGTEAFFGQGTRLTVV.